The clone carrying this T cell receptor beta chain was recorded a few times. This was a deep-level run. Repertoires were generated with immunoSEQ multiplex PCR, while TCRdb's copy carries only in-frame clones and drops some. The table has some 490,000 clones, 81% seen once. These data belong to a study of shared clonotypes between healthy human individuals. Germline-derived CDR1 and CDR2 are SEHNR and FQNEAQ (reference sequence). Trimming took 5 bases from V and 6 from J; bases not matched to a gene: 12. There are 15 residues in the CDR3. The gene calls are TRBV7-9 and TRBJ2-7; TRBD2 matches at 8 bases. The source of this sequence is a woman in her thirties or forties in good health. Some clones in this sample may be carry-over from other donors' samples. Sequenced input: PBMCs. This CDR3 is CASSPRGAGEVEQYF. CDR3 in DNA: TGTGCCAGCAGCCCCCGTGGAGCGGGAGAGGTCGAGCAGTACTTC.